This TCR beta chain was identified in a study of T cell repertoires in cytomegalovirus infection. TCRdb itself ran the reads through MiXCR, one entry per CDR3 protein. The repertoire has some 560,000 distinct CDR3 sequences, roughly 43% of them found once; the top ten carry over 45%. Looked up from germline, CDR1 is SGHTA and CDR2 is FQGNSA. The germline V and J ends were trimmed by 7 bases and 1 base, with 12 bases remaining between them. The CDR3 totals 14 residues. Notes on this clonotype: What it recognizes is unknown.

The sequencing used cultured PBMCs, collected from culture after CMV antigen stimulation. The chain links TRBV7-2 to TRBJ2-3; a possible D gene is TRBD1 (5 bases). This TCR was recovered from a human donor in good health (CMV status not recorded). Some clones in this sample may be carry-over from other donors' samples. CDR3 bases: TGTGCCAGCAAATTAGGGGCAGGCACAGATACGCAGTATTTT. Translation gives CASKLGAGTDTQYF.